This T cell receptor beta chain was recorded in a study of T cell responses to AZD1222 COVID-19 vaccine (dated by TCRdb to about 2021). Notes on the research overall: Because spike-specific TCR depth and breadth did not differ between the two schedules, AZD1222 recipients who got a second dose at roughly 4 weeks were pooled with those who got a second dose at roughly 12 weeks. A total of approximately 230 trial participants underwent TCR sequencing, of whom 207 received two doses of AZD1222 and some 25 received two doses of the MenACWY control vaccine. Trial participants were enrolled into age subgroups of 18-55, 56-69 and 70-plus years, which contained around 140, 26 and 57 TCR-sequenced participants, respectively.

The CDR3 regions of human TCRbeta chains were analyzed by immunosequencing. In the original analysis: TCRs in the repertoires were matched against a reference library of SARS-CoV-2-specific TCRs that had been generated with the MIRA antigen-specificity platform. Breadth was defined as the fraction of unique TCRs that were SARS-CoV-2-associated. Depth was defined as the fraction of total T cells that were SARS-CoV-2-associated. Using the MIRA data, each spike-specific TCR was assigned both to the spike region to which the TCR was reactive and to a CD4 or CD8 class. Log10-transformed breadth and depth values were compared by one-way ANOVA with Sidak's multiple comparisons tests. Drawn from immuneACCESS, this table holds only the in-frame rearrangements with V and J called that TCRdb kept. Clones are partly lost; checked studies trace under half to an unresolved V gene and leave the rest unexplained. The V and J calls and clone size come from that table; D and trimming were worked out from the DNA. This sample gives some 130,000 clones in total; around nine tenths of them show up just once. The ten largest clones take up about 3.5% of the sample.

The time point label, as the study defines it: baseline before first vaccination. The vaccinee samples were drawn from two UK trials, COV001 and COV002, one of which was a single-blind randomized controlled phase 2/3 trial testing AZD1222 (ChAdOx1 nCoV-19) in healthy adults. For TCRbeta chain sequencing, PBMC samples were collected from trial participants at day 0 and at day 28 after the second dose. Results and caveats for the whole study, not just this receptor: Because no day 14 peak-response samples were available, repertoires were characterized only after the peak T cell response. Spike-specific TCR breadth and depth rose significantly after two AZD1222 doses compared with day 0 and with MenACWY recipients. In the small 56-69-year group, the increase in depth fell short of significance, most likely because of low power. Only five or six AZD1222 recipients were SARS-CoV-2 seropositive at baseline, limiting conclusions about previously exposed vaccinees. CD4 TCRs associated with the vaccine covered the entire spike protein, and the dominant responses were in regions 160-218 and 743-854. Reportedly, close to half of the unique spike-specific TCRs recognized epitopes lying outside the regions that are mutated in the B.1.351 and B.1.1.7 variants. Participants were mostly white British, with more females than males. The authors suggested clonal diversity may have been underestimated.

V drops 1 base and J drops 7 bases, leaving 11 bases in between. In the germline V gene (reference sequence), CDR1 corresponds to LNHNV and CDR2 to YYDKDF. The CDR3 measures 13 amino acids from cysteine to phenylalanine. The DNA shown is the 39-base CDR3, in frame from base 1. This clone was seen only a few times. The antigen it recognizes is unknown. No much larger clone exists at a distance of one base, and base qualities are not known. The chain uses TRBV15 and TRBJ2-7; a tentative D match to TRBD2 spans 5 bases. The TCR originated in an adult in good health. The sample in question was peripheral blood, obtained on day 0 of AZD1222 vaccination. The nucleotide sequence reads TGTGCCACCAGCAGAGTGGACGGCGGGGAGCAGTACTTC. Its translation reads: CATSRVDGGEQYF.